This T cell receptor beta chain was documented in a study of shared clonotypes between healthy human individuals (dated by TCRdb to 2018 to 2020). As for the study more broadly: The cohort comprised two women and three men aged 18 to 49 years. For each donor, CD4 naive and CD4 memory were each run on three plates, CD8 naive on two plates, and CD8 memory on one plate. The study deeply sequenced blood TCR repertoires of several healthy adults to estimate repertoire size and the extent of clonotype sharing between individuals. To increase sequencing depth and limit assay-specific biases, different laboratories used diverse techniques to prepare libraries and sequence TCR repertoires. Each donor's leukapheresis produced roughly between roughly 0.85 and 9 billion PBMCs.

The investigation overall reported the following: Pairwise subsampling led to the expectation that sequencing depth would affect the degree of clonotype sharing among donors. Even with the large sequencing depth, rarefaction of the sorted-subset datasets indicated that sequencing was incomplete. About 5% of naive CD4, 3% to 3.5% of naive CD8, 2% to 2.5% of memory CD4, and less than 0.45% of memory CD8 clonotypes were shared across several donors. The small number of donors limited the genetic and exposure-history diversity represented. Sampling was restricted to blood, and TCR repertoires in tissues likely differ from the TCR repertoires found in blood. Clonotypes shared by all four sorted-subset donors showed higher generation probabilities than non-shared clonotypes. Estimated clonotype richness was generally larger for naive than for memory subsets.

V and J are truncated by 4 bases and 1 base respectively, leaving an intervening sequence of 11 bases. The CDR3 holds 14 amino acids from the cysteine to the phenylalanine. Just the 42-base CDR3 DNA is kept, in frame starting at base 1. The germline V gene sets CDR1 to SGHRS and CDR2 to YFSETQ. Using the deep immunoSEQ assay, TCR CDR3 regions were amplified from genomic DNA by multiplex PCR. Extracted genomic DNA from each cell subset was distributed evenly across all wells of several immunoSEQ 96-well plates, and each plate was treated as a replicate. For sorted subsets, each replicate PCR was loaded with roughly 190 ng genomic DNA, equivalent to roughly 30,000 T cell genomes. The purified libraries were quantified using a Qubit 3.0 fluorometer, sized with a Bioanalyzer 2100, and then quantified again using the KAPA Library Quantification kit. A separate single-read 150-cycle Illumina NextSeq 550 flow cell was used to sequence each immunoSEQ 96-well plate. In the original analysis: Because the immunoSEQ output held only junctional sequences and lacked quality scores, the filtering could not match the filtering applied to full-length reads. To assign V/J genes and CDR3, sequences were annotated using PyIR, a Python wrapper for IgBLAST v1.9, with IMGT germline references. Any read was removed if the V/J assignment was weak (E-value above 1e-6), the CDR3 was missing, or the read contained stop codons, out-of-frame junctions, or ambiguous translated residues. V3J clonotypes were defined as sequences sharing the same inferred V gene, J gene, and CDR3 amino acid sequence. To compute the percentage overlap between repertoires, the number of shared unique clonotypes was divided by the size of the smaller repertoire. Repertoire richness was assessed with RTK rarefaction, the Chao1 estimator, and Recon v2.1 estimates of unobserved clonotypes. For all TCRbeta clonotypes obtained by the gDNA method from a few donors, generation probabilities were computed with OLGA. What TCRdb holds here is the immuneACCESS table cut down to in-frame rearrangements. Part of the clones is not present; checked against another copy, under half of the missing clones reflect an unresolved V gene, and the others are unexplained. V, J and clone size are taken as reported in that table, and D and trimming were inferred from the DNA itself. Across this sample there are some 1.1 million clones, with about 72% seen only once. The top ten constitute 0.89% of the sample.

The donors were healthy, HIV-negative adults who had no recently reported acute infections or vaccinations. Every donor was a Caucasian adult living in Nashville, Tennessee, USA. CD4+ T cells were enriched by magnetic negative selection; naive cells were then positively selected on CD45RA, and the negative fraction formed the memory subset. After blood collection by leukapheresis, PBMCs were isolated using Ficoll-Histopaque density gradient centrifugation and then cryopreserved in the vapor phase of liquid nitrogen. Analytical flow cytometry was used to check the purity and quantity of each magnetically sorted T cell population. From each sorted fraction, genomic DNA was isolated and quantified by UV absorbance on a Nanodrop 2000c. Remarks on this clone: Its antigen remains unidentified. Per-base qualities were not stored, and no clone one base away is much larger.

Sequenced material: memory CD4+ T cells from PBMCs. The cell subset or site label on this specimen signifies: CD45RA-negative fraction. The rearrangement combines TRBV5-1 with TRBJ2-5; the D gene is perhaps TRBD1, on 5 matching bases. The clonotype originates from a man between 18 and 29 years old in good health. Some clones in this sample may be carry-over from other donors' samples. The CDR3 protein: CASSGQGTQETQYF. The DNA is TGCGCCAGCAGCGGTCAGGGCACCCAAGAGACCCAGTACTTC.